Listed below are T cell receptor beta chains from one sample, sequenced in a study of spatial heterogeneity in lung cancer. TCRdb independently ran MiXCR on the 5' RACE reads; one entry per CDR3 protein. The repertoire holds about 23,000 distinct CDR3 sequences, approximately 4.7% seen once, with approximately 4.7% in the top ten. Sequencing was performed on PBMCs, taken at surgery. These receptors all come from a male donor with early-stage non-small cell lung cancer. Both conserved end residues are part of each CDR3. A D gene is named only where the DNA matches it firmly. Only part of the rows carry a size: once, few, many, or a class if the clone is expanded.

clone size	D gene	V gene	J gene	CDR3 DNA	CDR3 protein
-	-	TRBV2	TRBJ2-5	TGTGCCAGCAGGGAAGCAGGGGCGAAGGTGGCAGAGACCCAGTACTTC	CASREAGAKVAETQYF
many	TRBD2	TRBV3-1	TRBJ2-5	TGTGCCAGCAGCCGCGGGACTAGCGGGAGTTTAGAGACCCAGTACTTC	CASSRGTSGSLETQYF
many	-	TRBV11-2	TRBJ1-5	TGTGCCAGCAGCTTAGATACGTATAGCAATCAGCCCCAGCATTTT	CASSLDTYSNQPQHF
many	-	TRBV20-1	TRBJ1-3	TGCAGTGCTAGAGAAGCTGCCCGGGGGGACGGGAAGGCCATATATTTT	CSAREAARGDGKAIYF
many	-	TRBV2	TRBJ2-3	TGTGCCAGCGTTTGGGTGGATACGCAGTATTTT	CASVWVDTQYF
many	TRBD2	TRBV18	TRBJ2-5	TGTGCCAGCTCACCACCTGGACTAGCGGGGGCATTCGAGACCCAGTACTTC	CASSPPGLAGAFETQYF
many	TRBD1	TRBV5-8	TRBJ1-5	TGTGCCAGCAGCGGCGGGGACAGGAATAGCAATCAGCCCCAGCATTTT	CASSGGDRNSNQPQHF
many	TRBD1	TRBV2	TRBJ2-5	TGTGCCAGCAGTGAACAGGGGGTTGGTGAGACCCAGTACTTC	CASSEQGVGETQYF
many	TRBD1	TRBV7-9	TRBJ1-1	TGTGCCAGCAGCTCGCGAGGACAGGTTCTGAACACTGAAGCTTTCTTT	CASSSRGQVLNTEAFF
many	TRBD2	TRBV11-2	TRBJ2-1	TGTGCCAGCAGCTCAGCGGGGGGCCTTGAGCAGTTCTTC	CASSSAGGLEQFF
many	-	TRBV3-1	TRBJ2-5	TGTGCCAGCAGCCACCAGGTAGGGACCCAGTACTTC	CASSHQVGTQYF
many	-	TRBV2	TRBJ2-6	TGTGCCAGCAGTGAAGACAGAACGGGGGCCAACGTCCTGACTTTC	CASSEDRTGANVLTF